These T cell receptor beta chains were read from a single sample in a study of cytomegalovirus exposure and HLA in healthy donors. Libraries were prepared by immunoSEQ multiplex PCR; TCRdb keeps only in-frame clonotypes and omits some of them. This sample's table reports approximately 150,000 clones. Material for sequencing was PBMCs. The receptors here all came from a male donor in good health and CMV-seronegative. CDR3s include the opening cysteine and the closing phenylalanine or tryptophan. The D gene is left open where the match is weak.

j_call,d_call,v_call,cdr3_nt,cdr3_aa
TRBJ2-3,NA,TRBV5-4,TGTGCCAGCAGCCGCCGAGGGACTTTAAGCACAGATACGCAGTATTTT,CASSRRGTLSTDTQYF
TRBJ1-1,NA,TRBV7-3,TGTGCCAGCAGCCCCCGCCGAGGAATTGAAGCTTTCTTT,CASSPRRGIEAFF
TRBJ1-2,NA,TRBV7-2,TGTGCCAGCAGCTTAGTGGGGGGGGAAAATGGCTACACCTTC,CASSLVGGENGYTF
TRBJ2-5,NA,TRBV18,TGTGCCAGCTCACCCCAGGGGCGAGAGACCCAGTACTTC,CASSPQGRETQYF
TRBJ2-7,TRBD1,TRBV7-2,TGTGCCAGCAGCCCTCGGCCATCCCAGGGGGTAACCTACGAGCAGTACTTC,CASSPRPSQGVTYEQYF
TRBJ1-5,NA,TRBV28,TGTGCCAGCATTGGGGGGAGCAATCAGCCCCAGCATTTT,CASIGGSNQPQHF
TRBJ2-1,TRBD2,TRBV30,TGTGCCTGGAGTGTAAGTAGCGGGAGAAATTGGCAGCAGTTCTTC,CAWSVSSGRNWQQFF
TRBJ2-2,NA,TRBV18,TGTGCCAGCTCACCAAGCCTGAACACCGGGGAGCTGTTTTTT,CASSPSLNTGELFF
TRBJ2-1,NA,TRBV29-1,TGCAGCGTTGACAAGGACGGGGGAGGTGTTGAGCAGTTCTTC,CSVDKDGGGVEQFF
TRBJ1-5,NA,TRBV10-3,TGTGCCATCAGTGGATCGGTCAACAATCAGCCCCAGCATTTT,CAISGSVNNQPQHF
TRBJ2-7,NA,TRBV6-1,TGTGCCAGCAGGCTGGGTGGTAGCGGTGTTTACGAGCAGTACTTC,CASRLGGSGVYEQYF
TRBJ1-1,TRBD1,TRBV18,TGTGCCAGCTCTCAAGACAGGGTAGGAGCTTTCTTT,CASSQDRVGAFF
TRBJ1-1,NA,TRBV10-2,TGCGCCACCTTCTTCGCTGAAGCTTTCTTT,CATFFAEAFF
TRBJ1-4,TRBD1,TRBV9,TGTGCCAGCACCGATCACCCCGACAGGGGAGGAATGGAAAAACTGTTTTTT,CASTDHPDRGGMEKLFF
TRBJ1-1,NA,TRBV6-5,TGTGCCAGCAGTGGTTCAGGGGCCAACACTGAAGCTTTCTTT,CASSGSGANTEAFF
TRBJ1-3,NA,TRBV6-5,TGTGCCAGCAGAACCCGGGGGGACTCTGGAAACACCATATATTTT,CASRTRGDSGNTIYF
TRBJ2-1,TRBD2,TRBV30,TGTGCCTGGAGGGGCGGACTAGCGGGAGGTCGACTCGATGAGCAGTTCTTC,CAWRGGLAGGRLDEQFF
TRBJ1-5,TRBD1,TRBV6-5,TGTGCCAGCAAGACGGACAGGGGGAATCAGCCCCAGCATTTT,CASKTDRGNQPQHF
TRBJ2-7,NA,TRBV28,TGTGCCAGCAGTGACTGGACACTCTCCTACGAGCAGTACTTC,CASSDWTLSYEQYF
TRBJ2-5,NA,TRBV6-5,TGTGCCAGCAGTTACGTGGGCTACCAAGAGACCCAGTACTTC,CASSYVGYQETQYF
TRBJ2-5,TRBD1,TRBV4-2,TGTGCCAGCAGCCTACAGGGGTCGGAGACCCAGTACTTC,CASSLQGSETQYF
TRBJ1-2,NA,TRBV13,TGTGCCAGCAGCTCACTATCGACGGACGACGGGGGCTATGGCTACACCTTC,CASSSLSTDDGGYGYTF